This paragraph reports one T cell receptor beta chain. This CDR3 has 13 residues. Germline V CDR1 and CDR2: SQVTM, ANQGSEA. The J segment lost 7 bases and the V segment lost 6 bases, leaving 9 bases of the junction unmatched. Assay: immunoSEQ multiplex PCR; the TCRdb copy retains only in-frame clones and omits some. The sample includes fewer than 250,000 clones, roughly 86% of them seen just once. The entry originates in a study of cytomegalovirus exposure and HLA in healthy donors. This sequence joins TRBV29-1 and TRBJ1-5, with 7 bases lining up with TRBD1. This receptor was taken from a woman aged 18-29 years in good health and CMV-seronegative. The sequenced sample consisted of PBMCs. CDR3 residues: CSVEDRSGQPQHF. CDR3 nucleotides: TGCAGCGTCGAGGACAGGTCGGGGCAGCCCCAGCATTTT.